Reported below is one T cell receptor (beta chain). These data are taken from a study of T cells expressing NK-cell markers. From germline, CDR1 is LGHDT and CDR2 YNNKEL (reference sequence). This CDR3 contains 20 residues. Each CDR3 protein gets one entry in TCRdb, which reprocessed the 5' RACE reads and gives no DNA. In total, the table holds 350,000 to 450,000 distinct CDR3 sequences. The chain joins TRBV3-1 to TRBJ2-7; without DNA, the TCRdb call of TRBD1 cannot be checked. This TCR derives from a man aged 18-70 years in good health. The sequenced sample was blood T cells: a sorted CD56 or NKG2C T cell subset, CD4+ or CD8+ T cells, or bulk PBMC T cells (not recorded which). CDR3 residues: CASSQDSFRGQQLRRYEQYF.